The present T cell receptor (beta chain) was sequenced within a study of neurological immune-mediated disorders. Findings and limits, study-wide: Falling below healthy controls, multiple sclerosis showed the least TCR clonal expansion, while HTLV-1-associated myelopathy showed the most.

Synthesis of cDNA was accomplished via 5'RACE employing 10-nucleotide random UMIs. Sequencing runs each yielded over 170 million TCR-beta sequences from 15-18 subjects. A single record per CDR3 protein comes from TCRdb applying MiXCR to the 5' RACE reads. The table lists tens of thousands of distinct CDR3 sequences, about 13% of them singletons. Libraries used 2 million unsorted PBMCs kept frozen in RNAlater. This clonotype was seen many times. The antigen is not known. The sequence derives from a woman aged 60 to 75 with HTLV-1-associated myelopathy (HAM/TSP). The specimen was PBMCs.

The CDR3 reads CASSPSLSAGANVLTF. In DNA form, the CDR3 reads TGTGCCAGCAGCCCTTCCCTAAGCGCTGGGGCCAACGTCCTGACTTTC. The chain recombines TRBV11-2 with TRBJ2-6; D call uncertain. Trimming removed 5 bases from V and 2 bases from J, with 13 bases in between. The CDR3 spans 16 residues. CDR1 and CDR2 from the germline V gene are SGHAT and FQNNGV.